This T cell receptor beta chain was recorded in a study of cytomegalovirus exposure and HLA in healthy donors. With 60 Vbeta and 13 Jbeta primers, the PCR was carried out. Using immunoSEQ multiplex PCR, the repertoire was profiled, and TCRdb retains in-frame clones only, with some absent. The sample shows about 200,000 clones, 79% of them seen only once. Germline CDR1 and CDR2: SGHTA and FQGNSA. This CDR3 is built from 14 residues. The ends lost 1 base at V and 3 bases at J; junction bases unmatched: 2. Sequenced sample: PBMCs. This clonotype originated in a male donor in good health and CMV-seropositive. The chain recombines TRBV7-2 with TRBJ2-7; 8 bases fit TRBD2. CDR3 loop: CASSLVSGSYEQYF. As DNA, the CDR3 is TGTGCCAGCAGCTTAGTAAGCGGGAGCTACGAGCAGTACTTC.